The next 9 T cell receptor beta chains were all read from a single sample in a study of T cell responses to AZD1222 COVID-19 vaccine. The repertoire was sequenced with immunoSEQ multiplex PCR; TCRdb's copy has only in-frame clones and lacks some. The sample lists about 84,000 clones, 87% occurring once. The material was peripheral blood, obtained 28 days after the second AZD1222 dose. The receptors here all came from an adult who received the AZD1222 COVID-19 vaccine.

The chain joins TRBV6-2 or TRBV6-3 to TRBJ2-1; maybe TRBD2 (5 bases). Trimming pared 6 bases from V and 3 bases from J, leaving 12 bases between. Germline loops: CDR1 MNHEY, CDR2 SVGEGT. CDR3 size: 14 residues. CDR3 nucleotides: TGTGCCAGCAGCTCAGGACTGTTCTACAATGAGCAGTTCTTC. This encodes CASSSGLFYNEQFF.

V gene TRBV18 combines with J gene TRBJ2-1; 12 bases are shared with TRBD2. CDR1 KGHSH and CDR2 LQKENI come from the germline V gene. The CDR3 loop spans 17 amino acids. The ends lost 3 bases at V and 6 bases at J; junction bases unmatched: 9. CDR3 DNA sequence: TGTGCCAGCTCACCCCCCTCTAGCGGGGGGGCCGTCAATGAGCAGTTCTTC. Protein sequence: CASSPPSSGGAVNEQFF. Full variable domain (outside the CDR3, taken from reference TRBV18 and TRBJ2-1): NAGVMQNPRHLVRRRGQEARLRCSPMKGHSHVYWYRQLPEEGLKFMVYLQKENIIDESGMPKERFSAEFPKEGPSILRIQQVVRGDSAAYFCASSPPSSGGAVNEQFFGPGTRLTVL.

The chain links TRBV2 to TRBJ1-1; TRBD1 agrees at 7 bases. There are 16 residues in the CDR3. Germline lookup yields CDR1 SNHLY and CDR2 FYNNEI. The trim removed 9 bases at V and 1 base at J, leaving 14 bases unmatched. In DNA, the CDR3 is TGTGCCAGGCGGGGGGGAGACGGGACAGCGAACACTGAAGCTTTCTTT. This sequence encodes CARRGGDGTANTEAFF.

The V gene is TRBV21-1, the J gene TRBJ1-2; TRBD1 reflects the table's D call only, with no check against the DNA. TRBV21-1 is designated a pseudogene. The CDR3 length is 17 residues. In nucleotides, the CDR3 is TGTGCCACCCTAGTCTACAGGGGGCTCTTCGCTAACTATGGCTACACCTTC. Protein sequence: CATLVYRGLFANYGYTF.

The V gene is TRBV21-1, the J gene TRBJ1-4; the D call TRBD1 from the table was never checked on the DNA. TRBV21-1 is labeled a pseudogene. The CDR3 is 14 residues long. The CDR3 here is CASAPTGAGEKLFF. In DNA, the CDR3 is TGTGCCAGCGCCCCGACAGGGGCGGGGGAAAAACTGTTTTTT.

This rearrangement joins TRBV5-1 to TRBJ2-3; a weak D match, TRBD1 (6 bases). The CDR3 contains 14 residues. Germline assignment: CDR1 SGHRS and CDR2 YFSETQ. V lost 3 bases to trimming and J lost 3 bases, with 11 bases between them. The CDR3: CASSSPDRTDTQYF. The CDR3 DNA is TGCGCCAGCAGCTCCCCGGACAGAACAGATACGCAGTATTTT.

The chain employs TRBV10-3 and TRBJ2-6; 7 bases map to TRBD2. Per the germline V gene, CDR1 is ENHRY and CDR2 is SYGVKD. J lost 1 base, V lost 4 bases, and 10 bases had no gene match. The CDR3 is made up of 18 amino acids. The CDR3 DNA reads TGTGCCATCAGTGGGGAGGGATACGCTGCGTCTGGGGCCAACGTCCTGACTTTC. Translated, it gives CAISGEGYAASGANVLTF.

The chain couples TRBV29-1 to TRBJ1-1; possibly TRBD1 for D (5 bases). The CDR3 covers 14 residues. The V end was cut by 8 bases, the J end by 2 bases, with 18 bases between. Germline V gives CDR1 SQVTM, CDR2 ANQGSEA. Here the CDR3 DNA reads TGCAGCACCCTCGGGACGTCCTTTAACACTGAAGCTTTCTTT. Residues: CSTLGTSFNTEAFF.

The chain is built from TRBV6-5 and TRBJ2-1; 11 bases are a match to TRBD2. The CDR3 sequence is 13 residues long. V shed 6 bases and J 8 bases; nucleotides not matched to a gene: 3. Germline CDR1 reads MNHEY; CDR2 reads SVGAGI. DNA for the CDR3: TGTGCCAGCAGGCTAGCGGGGGGCGATGAGCAGTTCTTC. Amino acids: CASRLAGGDEQFF.